This is a list of T cell receptor beta chains from one sample in a study of blood T cell repertoires in COVID-19. Clones were read by immunoSEQ multiplex PCR, and TCRdb kept only the in-frame ones, dropping some. The sample records some 190,000 clones, around 84% being singletons. The sequenced sample consisted of PBMCs or T cells enriched from blood (not recorded which). The receptor source for this set is a woman aged 30 to 39 who had been exposed to COVID-19. Each CDR3 is given with its conserved first and last residue. Fields, in order: J gene, V gene, D gene, clone size, CDR3 protein, CDR3 DNA. The D gene is left open where the match is weak. The listing skips clone size in some rows; elsewhere it reads once, few, many or a size class.

j_gene: TRBJ2-1
v_gene: TRBV5-1
d_gene: -
abundance: -
CDR3aa: CASRGASDEQFF
CDR3nt: TGCGCCAGCAGGGGGGCGTCGGATGAGCAGTTCTTC

j_gene: TRBJ1-5
v_gene: TRBV7-9
d_gene: -
abundance: -
CDR3aa: CASRTLRGGVDSNQPQHF
CDR3nt: TGTGCCAGCAGAACCCTTCGTGGGGGGGTAGATAGCAATCAGCCCCAGCATTTT

j_gene: TRBJ2-1
v_gene: TRBV19
d_gene: TRBD1
abundance: -
CDR3aa: CASSILIRDSSYNEQFF
CDR3nt: TGTGCCAGTAGTATCCTGATCCGGGACAGCTCCTACAATGAGCAGTTCTTC

j_gene: TRBJ1-2
v_gene: TRBV7-8
d_gene: -
abundance: many
CDR3aa: CASSLGRRDYGYTF
CDR3nt: TGTGCCAGCAGCTTAGGTCGCAGGGACTATGGCTACACCTTC

j_gene: TRBJ1-1
v_gene: TRBV19
d_gene: TRBD1
abundance: -
CDR3aa: CASSIELGGQLNTEAFF
CDR3nt: TGTGCCAGTAGTATTGAGTTAGGGGGACAGTTGAACACTGAAGCTTTCTTT

j_gene: TRBJ1-5
v_gene: TRBV2
d_gene: TRBD1
abundance: -
CDR3aa: CASSISGQGNQPQHF
CDR3nt: TGTGCCAGCAGTATATCGGGACAGGGGAATCAGCCCCAGCATTTT

j_gene: TRBJ2-2
v_gene: TRBV7-9
d_gene: -
abundance: -
CDR3aa: CASSFAPPLHGELFF
CDR3nt: TGTGCCAGCAGCTTCGCACCCCCACTACACGGGGAGCTGTTTTTT

j_gene: TRBJ1-5
v_gene: TRBV7-9
d_gene: -
abundance: -
CDR3aa: CASSLDGFSNQPQHF
CDR3nt: TGTGCCAGCAGCTTAGACGGTTTTAGCAATCAGCCCCAGCATTTT

j_gene: TRBJ1-6
v_gene: TRBV7-3
d_gene: -
abundance: -
CDR3aa: CASSKGRGNSPLHF
CDR3nt: TGTGCCAGCAGCAAGGGACGGGGGAATTCACCCCTCCACTTT

j_gene: TRBJ2-7
v_gene: TRBV5-7
d_gene: TRBD1
abundance: -
CDR3aa: CADPGQGADEQYF
CDR3nt: TGTGCCGACCCGGGACAGGGGGCGGACGAGCAGTACTTC

j_gene: TRBJ1-2
v_gene: TRBV11-2
d_gene: -
abundance: -
CDR3aa: CASSLVGSSYTF
CDR3nt: TGTGCCAGCAGCTTAGTTGGGAGCAGCTACACCTTC

j_gene: TRBJ2-2
v_gene: TRBV19
d_gene: TRBD2
abundance: -
CDR3aa: CASSIGASGGLNTGELFF
CDR3nt: TGTGCCAGTAGTATAGGGGCTAGCGGGGGGCTGAACACCGGGGAGCTGTTTTTT

j_gene: TRBJ2-7
v_gene: TRBV11-2
d_gene: -
abundance: -
CDR3aa: CASSLVRGNYEQYF
CDR3nt: TGTGCCAGCAGCTTAGTCAGGGGAAACTACGAGCAGTACTTC

j_gene: TRBJ2-1
v_gene: TRBV5-1
d_gene: -
abundance: -
CDR3aa: CASSLDPLDSGSYNEQFF
CDR3nt: TGCGCCAGCAGCTTGGATCCCCTGGACAGTGGATCCTACAATGAGCAGTTCTTC

j_gene: TRBJ1-2
v_gene: TRBV19
d_gene: -
abundance: -
CDR3aa: CASIEGPGHAFDYTF
CDR3nt: TGTGCCAGTATTGAAGGCCCGGGACACGCTTTCGACTACACCTTC

j_gene: TRBJ1-2
v_gene: TRBV5-1
d_gene: TRBD1
abundance: once
CDR3aa: CASSLRDSVYGYTF
CDR3nt: TGCGCCAGCAGTCTCCGGGACAGTGTCTATGGCTACACCTTC

j_gene: TRBJ1-4
v_gene: TRBV5-1
d_gene: -
abundance: few
CDR3aa: CASSLGRTGEKLFF
CDR3nt: TGCGCCAGCAGCTTGGGACGGACGGGGGAAAAACTGTTTTTT

j_gene: TRBJ2-3
v_gene: TRBV10-3
d_gene: TRBD2
abundance: -
CDR3aa: CAISGGLSAGGPTDTQYF
CDR3nt: TGTGCCATCAGTGGAGGGTTAAGCGCGGGGGGGCCAACAGATACGCAGTATTTT

j_gene: TRBJ1-5
v_gene: TRBV5-1
d_gene: -
abundance: -
CDR3aa: CASSLEQAGNQPQHF
CDR3nt: TGCGCCAGCAGCTTGGAACAGGCGGGGAATCAGCCCCAGCATTTT

j_gene: TRBJ2-1
v_gene: TRBV6-5
d_gene: -
abundance: -
CDR3aa: CASSSRKGAYNEQFF
CDR3nt: TGTGCCAGCAGTTCCCGGAAGGGGGCCTACAATGAGCAGTTCTTC

j_gene: TRBJ1-1
v_gene: TRBV19
d_gene: -
abundance: -
CDR3aa: CASSWATNTEAFF
CDR3nt: TGTGCCAGTAGTTGGGCGACGAACACTGAAGCTTTCTTT

j_gene: TRBJ2-1
v_gene: TRBV7-9
d_gene: TRBD1
abundance: -
CDR3aa: CASSFRGPEQFF
CDR3nt: TGTGCCAGCAGCTTCAGGGGGCCGGAACAGTTCTTC

j_gene: TRBJ1-1
v_gene: TRBV11-2
d_gene: -
abundance: few
CDR3aa: CASSLVGETEAFF
CDR3nt: TGTGCCAGCAGCTTAGTTGGGGAGACTGAAGCTTTCTTT

j_gene: TRBJ2-2
v_gene: TRBV5-1
d_gene: -
abundance: few
CDR3aa: CASSLDSPGAGRTGELFF
CDR3nt: TGCGCCAGCAGCTTGGACTCGCCAGGGGCCGGTAGAACCGGGGAGCTGTTTTTT

j_gene: TRBJ2-7
v_gene: TRBV5-1
d_gene: TRBD1
abundance: once
CDR3aa: CASSPGTGLREQYF
CDR3nt: TGCGCCAGCAGCCCCGGGACAGGGTTGCGCGAGCAGTACTTC

j_gene: TRBJ1-1
v_gene: TRBV5-8
d_gene: -
abundance: -
CDR3aa: CASSLGPSVNTEAFF
CDR3nt: TGTGCCAGCAGCTTGGGGCCCAGCGTGAACACTGAAGCTTTCTTT

j_gene: TRBJ1-3
v_gene: TRBV5-4
d_gene: -
abundance: -
CDR3aa: CASSLGGGDSGNTIYF
CDR3nt: TGTGCCAGCAGCCTAGGCGGGGGCGACTCTGGAAACACCATATATTTT

j_gene: TRBJ1-6
v_gene: TRBV5-1
d_gene: TRBD1
abundance: -
CDR3aa: CASSQETGGVNSPLHF
CDR3nt: TGCGCCAGCAGCCAGGAGACAGGGGGCGTAAATTCACCCCTCCACTTT

j_gene: TRBJ1-1
v_gene: TRBV5-1
d_gene: -
abundance: -
CDR3aa: CASSPRWNTEAFF
CDR3nt: TGCGCCAGCAGCCCCCGTTGGAACACTGAAGCTTTCTTT

j_gene: TRBJ2-2
v_gene: TRBV3-1/TRBV3-2
d_gene: TRBD1
abundance: -
CDR3aa: CASRPGQWTGELFF
CDR3nt: TGTGCCAGTAGACCGGGACAGTGGACCGGGGAGCTGTTTTTT

j_gene: TRBJ1-4
v_gene: TRBV19
d_gene: -
abundance: -
CDR3aa: CASISAATNEKLFF
CDR3nt: TGTGCCAGTATTAGCGCCGCAACTAATGAAAAACTGTTTTTT

j_gene: TRBJ1-2
v_gene: TRBV3-1/TRBV3-2
d_gene: -
abundance: -
CDR3aa: CASSQDQGGAGGYTF
CDR3nt: TGTGCCAGCAGCCAAGATCAAGGGGGGGCGGGCGGCTACACCTTC

j_gene: TRBJ1-1
v_gene: TRBV27
d_gene: -
abundance: -
CDR3aa: CASSWGGANTEAFF
CDR3nt: TGTGCCAGCAGTTGGGGGGGCGCGAACACTGAAGCTTTCTTT

j_gene: TRBJ1-1
v_gene: TRBV3-1/TRBV3-2
d_gene: TRBD1
abundance: -
CDR3aa: CASSPVPGQGANTEAFF
CDR3nt: TGTGCCAGCAGCCCCGTCCCGGGACAGGGAGCGAACACTGAAGCTTTCTTT

j_gene: TRBJ1-5
v_gene: TRBV6-2/TRBV6-3
d_gene: -
abundance: -
CDR3aa: CASSGDGGGSQPQHF
CDR3nt: TGTGCCAGCAGTGGGGATGGGGGAGGAAGTCAGCCCCAGCATTTT

j_gene: TRBJ1-5
v_gene: TRBV12-1
d_gene: -
abundance: few
CDR3aa: CASSILYRVGSNQPQHF
CDR3nt: TGTGCCAGCAGCATACTCTACAGGGTCGGAAGCAATCAGCCCCAGCATTTT

j_gene: TRBJ2-7
v_gene: TRBV4-1
d_gene: TRBD2
abundance: -
CDR3aa: CASSQDLTSGTYEQYF
CDR3nt: TGCGCCAGCAGCCAAGATCTTACTAGCGGAACCTACGAGCAGTACTTC

j_gene: TRBJ2-5
v_gene: TRBV29-1
d_gene: TRBD2
abundance: -
CDR3aa: CSVGGGRETQYF
CDR3nt: TGCAGCGTTGGGGGGGGAAGGGAGACCCAGTACTTC

j_gene: TRBJ1-2
v_gene: TRBV10-2
d_gene: TRBD1
abundance: -
CDR3aa: CASSGSTGGNYGYTF
CDR3nt: TGCGCCAGCAGTGGATCGACAGGGGGAAACTATGGCTACACCTTC

j_gene: TRBJ1-4
v_gene: TRBV27
d_gene: -
abundance: -
CDR3aa: CASSSWGGGNEKLFF
CDR3nt: TGTGCCAGCAGTTCATGGGGGGGAGGTAATGAAAAACTGTTTTTT

j_gene: TRBJ1-2
v_gene: TRBV29-1
d_gene: -
abundance: once
CDR3aa: CSAREVSDYGYTF
CDR3nt: TGCAGCGCGAGAGAGGTTAGCGACTATGGCTACACCTTC

j_gene: TRBJ2-2
v_gene: TRBV5-1
d_gene: TRBD2
abundance: -
CDR3aa: CASIWTPGGATGELFF
CDR3nt: TGCGCCAGCATCTGGACTCCGGGGGGGGCCACCGGGGAGCTGTTTTTT

j_gene: TRBJ2-1
v_gene: TRBV5-6
d_gene: TRBD2
abundance: -
CDR3aa: CASSFGTTGEQFF
CDR3nt: TGTGCCAGCAGCTTTGGGACTACAGGTGAGCAGTTCTTC

j_gene: TRBJ1-1
v_gene: TRBV4-1
d_gene: -
abundance: once
CDR3aa: CASSQDPRIFGRANTEAFF
CDR3nt: TGCGCCAGCAGCCAAGATCCTCGGATATTCGGGCGGGCGAACACTGAAGCTTTCTTT

j_gene: TRBJ2-5
v_gene: TRBV9
d_gene: -
abundance: -
CDR3aa: CASSVGPGGLQETQYF
CDR3nt: TGTGCCAGCAGCGTCGGACCAGGGGGGCTCCAAGAGACCCAGTACTTC

j_gene: TRBJ1-2
v_gene: TRBV6-5
d_gene: -
abundance: -
CDR3aa: CASRTGGGYTF
CDR3nt: TGTGCCAGCAGGACGGGGGGGGGCTACACCTTC

j_gene: TRBJ2-1
v_gene: TRBV7-2
d_gene: TRBD2
abundance: -
CDR3aa: CASSLARLAGATWDEQFF
CDR3nt: TGTGCCAGCAGCTTAGCGCGGCTAGCGGGGGCTACCTGGGATGAGCAGTTCTTC

j_gene: TRBJ1-5
v_gene: TRBV7-2
d_gene: -
abundance: -
CDR3aa: CASSLGGGGAGFPQHF
CDR3nt: TGTGCCAGCAGCTTAGGGGGCGGAGGGGCAGGCTTTCCCCAGCATTTT